A single count supports the clone carrying this T cell receptor (beta chain). PCR was performed a second time for roughly 7 to 11 cycles using a sample-barcoded 5' primer and a J-beta primer mix. Using its own MiXCR run on the 5' RACE reads, TCRdb lists one record per CDR3 protein. Among some 1.5 million distinct CDR3 sequences listed, 28% were seen once. This entry belongs to a study of blood T cells in healthy people across ages. With V trimmed by 7 bases and J by 4 bases, 4 bases remained unmatched. CDR1 and CDR2 from the germline V gene are SEHNR and FQNEAQ (reference sequence). The CDR3 runs to 13 residues.

The gene calls are TRBV7-9 and TRBJ1-2, with 9 positions matching TRBD1. The specimen sequenced was blood. This clonotype was obtained from a woman younger than 45 in good health. The CDR3 DNA reads as TGTGCCAGCACCCCGGACAGGGGCTATGGCTACACCTTC. It translates to CASTPDRGYGYTF.